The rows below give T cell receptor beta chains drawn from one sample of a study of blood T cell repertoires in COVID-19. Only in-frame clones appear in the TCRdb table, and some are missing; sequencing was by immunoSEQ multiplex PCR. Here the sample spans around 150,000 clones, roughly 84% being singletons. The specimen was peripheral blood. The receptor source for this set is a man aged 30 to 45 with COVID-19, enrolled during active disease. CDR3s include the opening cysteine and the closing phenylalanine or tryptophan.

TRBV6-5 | CASRTGVGEETQYF
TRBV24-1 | CATSDSGQQETQYF
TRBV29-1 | CSVAGRGLTEAFF
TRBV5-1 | CASSLAGGGYGYTF
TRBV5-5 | CASSLRGGPQETQYF
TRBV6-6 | CASSYSQTGGGGELFF
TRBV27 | CASSPSLPGLMVIYEQYF
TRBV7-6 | CASSGRLEGHEQFF
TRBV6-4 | CASSPRGPYNEQFF
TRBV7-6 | CASSSGSGLLQETQYF
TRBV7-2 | CASSLGRGTYEQYF
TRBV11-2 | CASSFGDWSQETQYF
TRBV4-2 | CASSQDGTGRDYGYTF
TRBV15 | CATSREPTGYGTDTQYF
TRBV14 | CASSQVAGGINEQFF
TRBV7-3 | CASTTSGTLNTGELFF
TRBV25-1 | CASTPDSGTSGYNEQFF
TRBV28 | CASSLPRLAGELDNEQFF
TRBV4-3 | CASSQSGTHKGDEQFF
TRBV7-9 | CASSSTTGSTDTQYF
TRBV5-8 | CASIGQGVYGYTF
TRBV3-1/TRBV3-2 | CASGLFESGEQFF
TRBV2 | CASSVSRSQETQYF
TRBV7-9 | CASRPQGAVAEAFF
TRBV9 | CASSVDPSTGELFF
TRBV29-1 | CSVEDRYRRSSYNEQFF
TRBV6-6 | CASSSGWPQHF
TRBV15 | CATSRVTGRTGELFF
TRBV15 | CATSRVSQFGQAWGNGYTF
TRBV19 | CASSLAGVEDTQYF
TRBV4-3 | CASSADWGRREVPETQYF
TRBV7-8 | CASSLAVTRTGAAFF
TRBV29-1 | CSVVTGTDTQYF
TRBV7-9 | CASSLVGRSYEQYF
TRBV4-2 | CASSLNYGALNTEAFF
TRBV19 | CASSISVGANVLTF
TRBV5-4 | CASSDGGEADTQYF
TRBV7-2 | CASSYGTGGSGTEAFF
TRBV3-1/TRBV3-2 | CASSSFGAPGEAFF
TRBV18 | CASSLKQGSYEQYF
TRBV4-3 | CASSQDSGAFSTDTQYF
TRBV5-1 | CASSLALGGNYNEQFF
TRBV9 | CASSVASTATNEKLFF
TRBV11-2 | CASSLRVGSPLHF
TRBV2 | CASRELPNTEAFF
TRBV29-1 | CSVIGSLRVNTEAFF
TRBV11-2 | CASMGLRTDTQYF
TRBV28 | CASSPPQGNGYTF
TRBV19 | CATSGHLYEQYF